A single T cell receptor (beta chain) is shown here with its context. The CDR3 loop spans 15 amino acids. CDR1 is SGDLS and CDR2 is YYNGEE in the germline V gene. Trimming took 3 bases from V and 7 from J; bases not matched to a gene: 7. This record belongs to a study of shared T cell receptors in the human thymus. Assay used: immunoSEQ multiplex PCR; TCRdb lists only in-frame clones, some missing. The repertoire has approximately 580,000 clones, about 84% of them found once; the top ten carry around 0.012%. These records were also assigned to another study, of human thymus T cells. Turning to that study: Each of the donors was a healthy Finnish infant who was undergoing open corrective cardiac surgery for congenital heart defects. Resections from corrective heart surgery provided thymus tissue. Thymic and blood repertoires appeared to show biased V and J gene usage.

This chain connects TRBV9 to TRBJ2-1; 10 bases are shared with TRBD2. The sequence was obtained from a boy younger than two with a congenital heart defect. Sequencing was carried out using thymocytes. The CDR3 protein is CASSEGLAHFNEQFF. CDR3 DNA sequence: TGTGCCAGCAGCGAGGGACTAGCGCACTTTAATGAGCAGTTCTTC.